The following is a T cell receptor beta chain sequence with its context. The J segment lost 2 bases and the V segment lost 5 bases, leaving 11 bases of the junction unmatched. This CDR3 comprises 16 residues. Germline loops: CDR1 SGHVS, CDR2 FQNEAQ. Repertoires were generated with immunoSEQ multiplex PCR, while TCRdb's copy carries only in-frame clones and drops some. The sample comprises just over 250,000 clones, over 80% of which are singletons, and approximately 10% rests with the top ten. This entry is derived from a study of blood T cell repertoires in COVID-19. Turning to the study itself: Sources were T cells, B-cell-depleted T cells, or PBMCs; the material itself was cDNA or gDNA.

The chain links TRBV7-8 to TRBJ1-2, with 7 bases aligning to TRBD1. The sample comprised peripheral blood. This sequence originates from a woman in her 70s with COVID-19, enrolled during active disease. CDR3: CASSRGLGQRNYGYTF. CDR3 coding DNA: TGTGCCAGCAGCAGAGGATTGGGACAGAGGAACTATGGCTACACCTTC.